The clone carrying this T cell receptor beta chain has at least ten counts. The antigen is undetermined. The data belong to a study of blood T cells in healthy people across ages. General observations from the study: Roughly linear age-related decline in beta diversity appeared, significant by age around 38.

With 6 bases removed from V and 7 bases from J, the gap between germline ends came to 21 bases. The CDR3 length is 15 residues. CDR1 and CDR2 from the germline V gene are MDHEN and SYDVKM. A sample-barcoded 5' primer and a J-beta primer mix were used in a second PCR of about 6 to 11 cycles. TCRdb processed the 5' RACE reads anew with MiXCR; each CDR3 protein has one entry. In the table there are over 450,000 distinct CDR3 sequences, around 24% of which are singletons. These data were likewise used in another study, on T cells of mothers and their children.

The sequenced material came from blood. The V call is TRBV28, the J call TRBJ2-5; tentative D call: TRBD1 (6 bases). The TCR was taken from a boy under 18 in good health. As DNA, the CDR3 is TGTGCCAGCAGGAAGAATAACAGGGAACGAGGGACCCAGTACTTC. As protein: CASRKNNRERGTQYF.